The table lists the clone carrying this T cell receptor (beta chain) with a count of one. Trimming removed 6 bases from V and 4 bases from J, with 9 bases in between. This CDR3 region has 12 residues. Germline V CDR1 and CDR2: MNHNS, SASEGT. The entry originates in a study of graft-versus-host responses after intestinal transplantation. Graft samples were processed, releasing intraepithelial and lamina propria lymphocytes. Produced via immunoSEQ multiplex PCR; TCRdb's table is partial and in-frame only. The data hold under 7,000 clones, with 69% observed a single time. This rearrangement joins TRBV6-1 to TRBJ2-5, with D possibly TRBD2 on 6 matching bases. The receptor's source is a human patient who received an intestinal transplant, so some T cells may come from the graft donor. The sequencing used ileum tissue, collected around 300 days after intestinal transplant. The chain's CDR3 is CASSQAGETQYF. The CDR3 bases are TGTGCCAGCAGCCAAGCGGGAGAGACCCAGTACTTC.